One sample yielded the 14 T cell receptor beta chains listed below, sequenced in a study of early T cells in non-severe SARS-CoV-2 infection. Each CDR3 protein gets one entry after TCRdb re-called the 5' RACE reads with MiXCR. In the table there are about 50,000 distinct CDR3 sequences, about a tenth of which are singletons. The sequenced sample was whole blood. The receptor source for this set is an adult who was a healthcare worker with PCR-confirmed SARS-CoV-2 infection or an uninfected control (not recorded which).

At least ten counts were recorded for this clonotype. This chain connects TRBV10-2 to TRBJ2-1; D is ambiguous. The V gene lost 10 bases and the J gene lost 4 bases, with 11 bases spanning the gap. Germline V lookup: CDR1 WSHSY, CDR2 SAAADI. The CDR3 loop spans 12 amino acids. This chain's CDR3 is CATQEVYNEQFF. The DNA of the CDR3 is TGCGCCACCCAAGAGGTGTACAATGAGCAGTTCTTC.

The rearrangement joins TRBV7-9 to TRBJ1-1; D is unresolved. The germline V gene encodes CDR1 SEHNR and CDR2 FQNEAQ (reference sequence). V was cut by 7 bases and J by 1 base, with 7 bases left in between. This CDR3 comprises 12 residues. DNA for the CDR3: TGTGCCAGCACAACCGGGAACACTGAAGCTTTCTTT. Protein product: CASTTGNTEAFF.

The V call is TRBV4-3, the J call TRBJ2-1; perhaps TRBD2 as D (6 bases). V gave up 4 bases and J gave up 5 bases, with 18 bases separating them. This CDR3 is built from 16 residues. Looked up from germline, CDR1 is LGHNA and CDR2 is YSLEER. CDR3 nucleotide sequence: TGCGCCAGCAGCCCTATGCGGGGTGGGACCGACAATGAGCAGTTCTTC. Protein: CASSPMRGGTDNEQFF.

This clonotype has ten or more counts. The chain recombines TRBV6-4 with TRBJ1-1; D gene uncertain. This CDR3 is 13 amino acids long. The germline gives CDR1 MRHNA, CDR2 SNTAGT. V lost 7 bases and J 0 bases, leaving 9 bases between the germline ends. In DNA, the CDR3 is TGTGCCAGCATCGAAATGGTGAACACTGAAGCTTTCTTT. Its translation: CASIEMVNTEAFF.

This clonotype was counted many times. CDR3 sequence (DNA): TGTGCCAGCAGTGACTATCCCCACACAGATACGCAGTATTTT. It codes for CASSDYPHTDTQYF. This sequence joins TRBV12-3 or TRBV12-4 and TRBJ2-3, with a possible D match to TRBD2 (5 bases). This CDR3 has 14 residues. Trimming cost V 5 bases and J 2 bases, with 11 bases left between them.

This clonotype was recorded many times. The rearrangement joins TRBV27 to TRBJ2-7, with D possibly TRBD2 on 6 matching bases. The CDR3 has 17 amino acids. Per germline, CDR1 MNHEY and CDR2 SMNVEV (reference sequence). Trimming took off 5 bases at V and 1 base at J, with 21 bases between the two ends. DNA for the CDR3: TGTGCCAGCAGTGGGGTCGGCGCAGGGCGGGAATCCTACGAGCAGTACTTC. It translates to CASSGVGAGRESYEQYF.

This clonotype was seen many times. The V call is TRBV10-2, the J call TRBJ2-1, with 14 bases identical to TRBD2. Germline V lookup: CDR1 WSHSY, CDR2 SAAADI. V lost 6 bases, J lost 0 bases, and 13 bases stayed unmatched. There are 20 residues in the CDR3. The CDR3 spells CASRPGGTSGRIGSYNEQFF. DNA of the CDR3: TGCGCCAGCAGGCCAGGCGGGACTAGCGGGAGAATAGGCTCCTACAATGAGCAGTTCTTC.

This clonotype showed up many times. This chain connects TRBV30 to TRBJ1-1; D unresolved. V lost 3 bases to trimming and J lost 10 bases, with 12 bases between them. Germline values: CDR1 GTSNPN, CDR2 SVGIG (reference sequence). The CDR3 is made up of 11 amino acids. For the CDR3, the DNA is TGTGCCTGGAGGAAGGGATTGGGAGCTTTCTTT. Protein product: CAWRKGLGAFF.

This chain uses TRBV29-1 with TRBJ2-7; 10 bases line up with TRBD2. The germline V gene encodes CDR1 SQVTM and CDR2 ANQGSEA. The V gene end was trimmed by 4 bases and the J gene end by 4 bases; junction bases not matched to a gene: 4. CDR3 length equals 13 residues. CDR3 loop: CSVATSGIYEQYF. Here the CDR3 DNA reads TGCAGCGTTGCAACTAGCGGGATTTACGAGCAGTACTTC.

This clonotype was counted many times. The V call is TRBV7-2, the J call TRBJ2-1; 7 nucleotides line up with TRBD2. Germline trimming cut 0 bases from V and 7 bases from J; bases unmatched to any gene: 3. The CDR3 length is 14 residues. Germline V CDR1 and CDR2: SGHTA, FQGNSA. CDR3: CASSLAAGANEQFF. As DNA, the CDR3 is TGTGCCAGCAGCTTAGCCGCGGGAGCTAATGAGCAGTTCTTC.

This clonotype was seen at least ten times. The chain recombines TRBV6-6 with TRBJ2-3; 8 nucleotides agree with TRBD2. The CDR3 length is 17 residues. V trimming: 2 bases; J trimming: 2 bases; junction bases outside the gene matches: 9. Germline loops: CDR1 MNHNY, CDR2 SVGAGI (reference sequence). The CDR3 region is CASSYGVISGITDTQYF. The CDR3 DNA sequence: TGTGCCAGCAGTTACGGGGTTATTAGCGGGATCACAGATACGCAGTATTTT.

This sequence joins TRBV7-2 and TRBJ2-7; D is ambiguous. The CDR3 loop spans 13 amino acids. CDR1 and CDR2 (germline): SGHTA, FQGNSA. V lost 4 bases to trimming and J lost 7 bases, with 14 bases between them. The CDR3 here is CASSSSSAREQYF. CDR3 nucleotides: TGTGCCAGCAGCTCATCATCAGCGCGGGAGCAGTACTTC.

The chain links TRBV5-1 to TRBJ1-6; D gene ambiguous. The germline CDR1 and CDR2 sequences are SGHRS and YFSETQ. The V end lost 0 bases, the J end lost 7 bases, and 11 bases lay between the germline ends. CDR3 length: 15 amino acids. CDR3 sequence reads: CASSLGPFRNSPLHF. The CDR3 DNA reads TGCGCCAGCAGCTTGGGCCCCTTCCGAAATTCACCCCTCCACTTT.

This clonotype was observed once. This CDR3 reads CASKTRSGPDEQFF. CDR3 coding DNA: TGTGCCAGCAAAACTCGGAGCGGCCCCGATGAGCAGTTCTTC. The V call is TRBV2, the J call TRBJ2-1, with a possible D match to TRBD2 (5 bases). The germline V and J ends were trimmed by 7 bases and 8 bases, with 18 bases remaining between them. Germline V lookup: CDR1 SNHLY, CDR2 FYNNEI. This CDR3 is built from 14 residues.